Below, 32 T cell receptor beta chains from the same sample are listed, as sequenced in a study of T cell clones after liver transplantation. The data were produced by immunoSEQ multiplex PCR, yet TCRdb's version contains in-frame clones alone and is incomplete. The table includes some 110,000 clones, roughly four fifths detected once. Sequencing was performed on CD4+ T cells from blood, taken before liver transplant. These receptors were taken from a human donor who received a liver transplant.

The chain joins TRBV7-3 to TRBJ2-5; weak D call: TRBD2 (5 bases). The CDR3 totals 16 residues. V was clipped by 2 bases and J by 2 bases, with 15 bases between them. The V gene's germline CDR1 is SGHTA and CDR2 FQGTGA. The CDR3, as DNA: TGTGCCAGCAGCTTAGGGTCGGGAATCCAACAAGAGACCCAGTACTTC. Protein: CASSLGSGIQQETQYF. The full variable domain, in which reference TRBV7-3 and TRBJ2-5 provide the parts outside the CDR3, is GAGVSQTPSNKVTEKGKYVELRCDPISGHTALYWYRQSLGQGPEFLIYFQGTGAADDSGLPNDRFFAVRPEGSVSTLKIQRTERGDSAVYLCASSLGSGIQQETQYFGPGTRLLVL.

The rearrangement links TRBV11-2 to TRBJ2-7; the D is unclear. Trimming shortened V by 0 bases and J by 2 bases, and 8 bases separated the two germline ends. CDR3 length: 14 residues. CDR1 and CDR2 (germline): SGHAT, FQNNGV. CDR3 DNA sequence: TGTGCCAGCAGCTTAGATGTCGCCACCTACGAGCAGTACTTC. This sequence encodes CASSLDVATYEQYF.

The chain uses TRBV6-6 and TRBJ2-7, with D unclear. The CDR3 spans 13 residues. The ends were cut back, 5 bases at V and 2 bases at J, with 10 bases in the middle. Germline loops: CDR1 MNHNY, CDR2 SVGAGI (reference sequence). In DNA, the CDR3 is TGTGCCAGCAGTCCCGGGTCCACCTACGAGCAGTACTTC. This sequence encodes CASSPGSTYEQYF.

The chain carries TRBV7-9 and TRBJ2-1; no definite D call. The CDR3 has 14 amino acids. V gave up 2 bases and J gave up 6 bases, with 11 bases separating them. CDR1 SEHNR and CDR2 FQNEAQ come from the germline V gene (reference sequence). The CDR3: CASSLRADFNEQFF. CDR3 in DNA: TGTGCCAGCAGCTTACGGGCAGATTTCAATGAGCAGTTCTTC.

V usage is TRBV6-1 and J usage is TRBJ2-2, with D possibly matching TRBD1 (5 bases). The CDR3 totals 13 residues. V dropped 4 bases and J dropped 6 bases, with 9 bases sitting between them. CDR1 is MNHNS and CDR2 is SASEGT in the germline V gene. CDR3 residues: CASSAGFPGELFF. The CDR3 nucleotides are TGTGCCAGCAGTGCAGGGTTCCCCGGGGAGCTGTTTTTT.

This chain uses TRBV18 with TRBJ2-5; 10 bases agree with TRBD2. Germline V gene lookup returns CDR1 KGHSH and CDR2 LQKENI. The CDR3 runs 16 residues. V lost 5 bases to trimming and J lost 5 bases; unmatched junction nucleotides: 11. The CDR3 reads CASSDSLAGGHETQYF. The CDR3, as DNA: TGTGCCAGCTCAGACTCCTTAGCGGGGGGCCACGAGACCCAGTACTTC.

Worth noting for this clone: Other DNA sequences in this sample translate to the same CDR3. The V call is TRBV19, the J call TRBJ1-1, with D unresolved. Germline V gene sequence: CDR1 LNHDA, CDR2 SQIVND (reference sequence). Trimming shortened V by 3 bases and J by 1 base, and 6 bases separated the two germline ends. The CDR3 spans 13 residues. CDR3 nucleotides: TGTGCCAGTAGTATGGGCAGGAACACTGAAGCTTTCTTT. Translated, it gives CASSMGRNTEAFF.

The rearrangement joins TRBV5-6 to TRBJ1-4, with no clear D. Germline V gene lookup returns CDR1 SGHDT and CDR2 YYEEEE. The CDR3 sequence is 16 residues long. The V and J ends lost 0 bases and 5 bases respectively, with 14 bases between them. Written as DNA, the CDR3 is TGTGCCAGCAGCTTGGCCGGGAGGCCCAAGAATGAAAAACTGTTTTTT. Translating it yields CASSLAGRPKNEKLFF.

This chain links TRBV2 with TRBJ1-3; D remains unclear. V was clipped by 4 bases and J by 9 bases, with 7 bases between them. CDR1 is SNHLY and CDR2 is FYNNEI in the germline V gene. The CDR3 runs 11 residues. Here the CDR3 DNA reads TGTGCCAGCAGTGCTGGGTCCACCATATATTTT. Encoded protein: CASSAGSTIYF.

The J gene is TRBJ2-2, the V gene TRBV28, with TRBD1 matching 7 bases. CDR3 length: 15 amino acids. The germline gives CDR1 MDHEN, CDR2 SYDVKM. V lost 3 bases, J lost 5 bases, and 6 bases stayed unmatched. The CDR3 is CASSFLRGQTGELFF. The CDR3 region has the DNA TGTGCCAGCAGTTTTCTTAGGGGGCAGACCGGGGAGCTGTTTTTT.

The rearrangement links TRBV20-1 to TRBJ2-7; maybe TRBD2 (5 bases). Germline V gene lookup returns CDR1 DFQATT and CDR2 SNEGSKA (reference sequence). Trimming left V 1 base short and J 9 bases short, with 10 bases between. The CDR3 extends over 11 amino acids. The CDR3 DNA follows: TGCAGTGCTAGAGTAGAAGCGGTGCAGTACTTC. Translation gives CSARVEAVQYF.

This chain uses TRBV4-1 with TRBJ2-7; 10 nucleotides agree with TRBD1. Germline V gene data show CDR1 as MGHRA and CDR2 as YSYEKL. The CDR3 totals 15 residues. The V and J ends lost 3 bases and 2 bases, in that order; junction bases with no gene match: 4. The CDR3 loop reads CASSHPGTGAYEQYF. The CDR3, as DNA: TGCGCCAGCAGCCATCCCGGGACAGGGGCCTACGAGCAGTACTTC.

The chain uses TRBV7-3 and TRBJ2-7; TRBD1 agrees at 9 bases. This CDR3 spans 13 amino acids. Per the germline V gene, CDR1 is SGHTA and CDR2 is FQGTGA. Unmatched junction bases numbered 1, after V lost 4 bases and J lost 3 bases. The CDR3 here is CASSSDRGYEQYF. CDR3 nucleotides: TGTGCCAGCAGCTCGGACAGGGGCTACGAGCAGTACTTC.

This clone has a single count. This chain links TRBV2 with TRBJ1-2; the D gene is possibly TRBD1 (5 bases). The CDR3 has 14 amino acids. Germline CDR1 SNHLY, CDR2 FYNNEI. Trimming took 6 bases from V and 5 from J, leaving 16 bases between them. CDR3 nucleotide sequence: TGTGCCAGCAGAGACTTGGACACCCGGTATGGCTACACCTTC. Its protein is CASRDLDTRYGYTF.

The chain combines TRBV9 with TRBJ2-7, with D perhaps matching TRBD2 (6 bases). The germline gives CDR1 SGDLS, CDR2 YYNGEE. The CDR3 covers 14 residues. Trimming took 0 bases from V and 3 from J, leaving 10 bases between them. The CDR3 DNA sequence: TGTGCCAGCAGCGTAGATTTGGGGGGCTACGAGCAGTACTTC. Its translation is CASSVDLGGYEQYF.

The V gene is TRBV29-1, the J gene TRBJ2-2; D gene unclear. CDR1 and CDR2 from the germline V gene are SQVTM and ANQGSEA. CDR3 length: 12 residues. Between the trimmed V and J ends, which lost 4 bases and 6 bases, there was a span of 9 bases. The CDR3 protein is CSVGYRAGELFF. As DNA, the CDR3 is TGCAGCGTTGGTTATAGGGCCGGGGAGCTGTTTTTT.

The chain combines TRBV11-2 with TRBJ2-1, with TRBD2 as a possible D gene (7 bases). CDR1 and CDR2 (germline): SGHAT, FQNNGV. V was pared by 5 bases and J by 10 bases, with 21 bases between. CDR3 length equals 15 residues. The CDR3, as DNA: TGTGCCAGCAGCCCGATGTCGAGGGGGGGAGTAGAGCAGTTCTTC. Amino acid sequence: CASSPMSRGGVEQFF.

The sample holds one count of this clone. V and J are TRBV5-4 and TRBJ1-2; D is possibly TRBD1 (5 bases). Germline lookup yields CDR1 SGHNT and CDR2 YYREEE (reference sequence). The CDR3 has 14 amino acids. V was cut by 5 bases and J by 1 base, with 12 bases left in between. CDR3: CASSWGDFNYGYTF. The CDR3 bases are TGTGCCAGCAGTTGGGGGGACTTTAACTATGGCTACACCTTC.

CDR3 DNA sequence: TGTGCCAGCAGCGTAGATGTAGCGGGAGGCCTCCAGGAGACCCAGTACTTC. Translating it yields CASSVDVAGGLQETQYF. This chain uses TRBV9 with TRBJ2-5; the match to TRBD2 covers 10 bases. The germline V gene encodes CDR1 SGDLS and CDR2 YYNGEE. The V gene end was trimmed by 0 bases and the J gene end by 5 bases; junction bases not matched to a gene: 10. The CDR3 spans 17 residues.

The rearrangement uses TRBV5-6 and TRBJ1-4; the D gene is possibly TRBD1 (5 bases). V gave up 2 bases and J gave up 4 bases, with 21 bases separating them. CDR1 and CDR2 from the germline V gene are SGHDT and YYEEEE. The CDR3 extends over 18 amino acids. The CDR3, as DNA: TGTGCCAGCAGCTTTTACGTACTCGGGGGGACTGTTAATGAAAAACTGTTTTTT. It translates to CASSFYVLGGTVNEKLFF.

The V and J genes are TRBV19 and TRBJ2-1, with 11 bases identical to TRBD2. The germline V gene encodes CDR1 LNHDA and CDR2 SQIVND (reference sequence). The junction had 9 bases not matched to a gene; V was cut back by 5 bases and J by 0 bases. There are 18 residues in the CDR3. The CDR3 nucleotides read TGTGCCAGTAGTCCGGGACTAGCGGTGACGAGCTCCTACAATGAGCAGTTCTTC. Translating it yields CASSPGLAVTSSYNEQFF.

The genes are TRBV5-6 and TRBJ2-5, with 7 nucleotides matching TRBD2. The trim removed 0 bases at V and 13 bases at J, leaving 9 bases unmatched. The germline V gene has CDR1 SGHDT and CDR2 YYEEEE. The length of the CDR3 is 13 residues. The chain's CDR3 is CASSLAATGGAYF. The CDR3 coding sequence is TGTGCCAGCAGCTTGGCCGCCACGGGAGGTGCGTACTTC.

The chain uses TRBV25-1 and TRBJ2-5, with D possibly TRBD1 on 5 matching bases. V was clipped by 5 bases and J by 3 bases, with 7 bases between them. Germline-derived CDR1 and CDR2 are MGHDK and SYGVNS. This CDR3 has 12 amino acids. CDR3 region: CASSRTKETQYF. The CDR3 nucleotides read TGTGCCAGCAGTCGGACAAAAGAGACCCAGTACTTC.

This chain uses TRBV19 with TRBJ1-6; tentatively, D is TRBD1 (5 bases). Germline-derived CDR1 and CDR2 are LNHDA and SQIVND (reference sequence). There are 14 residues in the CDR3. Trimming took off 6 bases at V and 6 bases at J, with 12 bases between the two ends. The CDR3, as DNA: TGTGCCAGTAGACGCGAGGGGATTAATTCACCCCTCCACTTT. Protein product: CASRREGINSPLHF.

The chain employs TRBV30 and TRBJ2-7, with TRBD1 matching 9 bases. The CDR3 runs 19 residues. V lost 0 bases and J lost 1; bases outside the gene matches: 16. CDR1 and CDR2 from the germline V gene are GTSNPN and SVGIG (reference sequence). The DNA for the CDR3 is TGTGCCTGGAGTGTTACCCGGGACAGGGCCCGACCACCTTCCTACGAGCAGTACTTC. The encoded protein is CAWSVTRDRARPPSYEQYF.

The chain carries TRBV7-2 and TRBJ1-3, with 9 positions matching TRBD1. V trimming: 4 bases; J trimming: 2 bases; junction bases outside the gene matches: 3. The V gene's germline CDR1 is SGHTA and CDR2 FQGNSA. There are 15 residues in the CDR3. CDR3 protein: CASSSGQGTGNTIYF. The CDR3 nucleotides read TGTGCCAGCAGCTCCGGACAGGGGACTGGAAACACCATATATTTT.

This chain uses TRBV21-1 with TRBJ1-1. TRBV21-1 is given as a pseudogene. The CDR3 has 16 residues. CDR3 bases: TGTGCCAGCAACGATATCCAGCGGGCACAGGCTGCTGAAGCTTTCTTT. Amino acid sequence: CASNDIQRAQAAEAFF.

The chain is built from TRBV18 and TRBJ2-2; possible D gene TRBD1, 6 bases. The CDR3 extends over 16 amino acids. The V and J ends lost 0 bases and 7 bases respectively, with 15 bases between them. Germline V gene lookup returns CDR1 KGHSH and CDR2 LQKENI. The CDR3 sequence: CASSPPGNRDGGELFF. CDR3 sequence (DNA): TGTGCCAGCTCACCACCGGGGAACAGGGACGGCGGGGAGCTGTTTTTT. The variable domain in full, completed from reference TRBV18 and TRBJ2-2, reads NAGVMQNPRHLVRRRGQEARLRCSPMKGHSHVYWYRQLPEEGLKFMVYLQKENIIDESGMPKERFSAEFPKEGPSILRIQQVVRGDSAAYFCASSPPGNRDGGELFFGEGSRLTVL.

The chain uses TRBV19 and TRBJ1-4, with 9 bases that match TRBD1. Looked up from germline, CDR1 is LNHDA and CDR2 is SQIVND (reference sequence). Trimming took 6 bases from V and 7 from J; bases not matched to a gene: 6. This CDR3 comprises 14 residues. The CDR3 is CASRQQGAFEKLFF. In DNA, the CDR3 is TGTGCCAGTAGGCAACAGGGGGCGTTTGAAAAACTGTTTTTT.

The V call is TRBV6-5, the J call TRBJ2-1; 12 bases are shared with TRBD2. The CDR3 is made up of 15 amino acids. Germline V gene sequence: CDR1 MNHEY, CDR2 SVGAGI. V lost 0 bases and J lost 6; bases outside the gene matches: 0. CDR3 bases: TGTGCCAGCAGTTACTCACTAGCGGGGGGCAATGAGCAGTTCTTC. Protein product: CASSYSLAGGNEQFF.

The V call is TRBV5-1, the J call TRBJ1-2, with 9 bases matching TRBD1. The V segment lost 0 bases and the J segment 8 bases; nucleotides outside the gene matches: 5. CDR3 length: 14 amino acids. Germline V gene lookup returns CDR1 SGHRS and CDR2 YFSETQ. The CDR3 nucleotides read TGCGCCAGCAGCTTGGACAGGGGGCCAGGGGGCTACACCTTC. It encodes CASSLDRGPGGYTF.

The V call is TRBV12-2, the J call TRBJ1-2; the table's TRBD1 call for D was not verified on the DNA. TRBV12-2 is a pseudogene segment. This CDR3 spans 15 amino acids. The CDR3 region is CASRLAGQVRYGYTF. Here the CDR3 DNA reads TGTGCAAGTCGCTTAGCGGGACAGGTTCGCTATGGCTACACCTTC.